This TCR beta chain was retrieved from a study of blood T cell repertoires in COVID-19. Across the whole study: Acute and convalescent COVID-19 samples came from the United States, Italy and Spain. T cells, B-cell-depleted T cells, or PBMCs supplied cDNA or gDNA.

V lost 10 bases and J lost 4; bases outside the gene matches: 8. CDR1 and CDR2 (germline): ENHRY, SYGVKD. The CDR3 extends over 15 amino acids. As originally analysed: Scientists estimated how many nucleated cells there were by amplifying reference gene primers. Sequencing used immunoSEQ multiplex PCR; TCRdb keeps in-frame clones, though not all of them. V and J calls and clone size are copied from that table; D and trimming were computed from the DNA. The repertoire holds a few hundred thousand clones, with approximately 86% as singletons. The TCR was taken from a woman younger than 35 with acute or convalescent COVID-19. The sequencing sample was made of peripheral blood. This chain connects TRBV10-3 to TRBJ2-5; the match to TRBD2 covers 14 bases. CDR3 nucleotides: TGTGCCACCTCCGGGACTAGCGGGAGTGTAGAGACCCAGTACTTC. Its protein is CATSGTSGSVETQYF.